This T cell receptor beta chain was captured in a study of immune cell composition in non-small cell lung cancer. In the study overall: Most cases were lung adenocarcinoma or squamous cell carcinoma. Study outcomes and limitations: Shared sequences between tumour-reactive and dominant in vivo clones were not proven. Roughly 82% of squamous and about 31% of adenocarcinoma cases had tumour-associated clones >0.5%.

For this clone: Its antigen is undetermined.

Libraries were prepared by immunoSEQ multiplex PCR; TCRdb keeps only in-frame clonotypes and omits some of them. In the table there are approximately 3,000 clones, 80% of which are singletons. Normal lung was taken at the farthest possible site, at least 3 cm from tumour. Sequenced input: non-adjacent lung tissue. This sequence was found in a human donor with non-small cell lung cancer.

CDR3 sequence: CASSLGTTLSPLHF. CDR3 nucleotides: TGTGCCAGCAGCTTAGGGACAACACTATCACCCCTCCACTTT. The chain recombines TRBV7-8 with TRBJ1-6, with D perhaps TRBD1 (5 bases). Deletions cut 1 base from V and 10 bases from J, with 11 bases between. CDR3 length equals 14 residues. In germline, CDR1 is SGHVS, CDR2 FQNEAQ.